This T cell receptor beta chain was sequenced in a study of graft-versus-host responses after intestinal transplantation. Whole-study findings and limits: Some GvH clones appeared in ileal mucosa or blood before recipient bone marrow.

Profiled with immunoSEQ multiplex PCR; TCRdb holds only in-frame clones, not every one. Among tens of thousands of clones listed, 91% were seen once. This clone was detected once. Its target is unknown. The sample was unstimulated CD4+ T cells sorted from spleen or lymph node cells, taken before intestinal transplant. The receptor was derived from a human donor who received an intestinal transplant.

The CDR3 DNA sequence: TGTGCCAGCAGCCTCCCTGGGAGTAGACCAGAGACCCAGTACTTC. Protein: CASSLPGSRPETQYF. This sequence joins TRBV11-2 and TRBJ2-5; possible D gene TRBD2, 5 bases. Germline assignment: CDR1 SGHAT and CDR2 FQNNGV. The CDR3 sequence is 15 residues long. The germline V and J ends were trimmed by 5 bases and 4 bases, with 17 bases remaining between them.